This T cell receptor beta chain was profiled in a study of cytomegalovirus exposure and HLA in healthy donors. Study results and limitations: For most TCR beta V segments, an earlier analysis put the productive rate at about 87% or about 30% of the time. Relative to the roughly 690-donor mean, N-insertions were reportedly fewer in an Asian-associated ancestry cluster in a later analysis. Because they were indistinguishable, some V segments, including TRBV6-2 and TRBV6-3, were excluded.

The CDR3 is 14 residues long. After removal of 7 bases from V and 4 bases from J, the junction contained 7 bases not matched to a gene. Per germline, CDR1 LNHDA and CDR2 SQIVND (reference sequence). The PCR employed 60 Vbeta primers together with 13 Jbeta primers. As originally analysed: In a later analysis, around 10 million of approximately 80 million unique beta chains occurred in at least two donors. Data came from immunoSEQ multiplex PCR; TCRdb stores just in-frame clones and leaves some out. That table supplies the V and J calls and clone size; D and trimming were determined from the DNA. The table records 210,000 or so clones, 60% to 85% of them present only once. Remarks on this clone: As yet, its antigen is unknown.

The sequencing input was PBMCs. This chain uses TRBV19 with TRBJ2-3; 8 bases line up with TRBD1. The source is a middle-aged man in good health and CMV-seronegative. The CDR3 DNA is TGTGCCAGTAAGGGGACAGGAGGCCCAGATACGCAGTATTTT. It translates to CASKGTGGPDTQYF.